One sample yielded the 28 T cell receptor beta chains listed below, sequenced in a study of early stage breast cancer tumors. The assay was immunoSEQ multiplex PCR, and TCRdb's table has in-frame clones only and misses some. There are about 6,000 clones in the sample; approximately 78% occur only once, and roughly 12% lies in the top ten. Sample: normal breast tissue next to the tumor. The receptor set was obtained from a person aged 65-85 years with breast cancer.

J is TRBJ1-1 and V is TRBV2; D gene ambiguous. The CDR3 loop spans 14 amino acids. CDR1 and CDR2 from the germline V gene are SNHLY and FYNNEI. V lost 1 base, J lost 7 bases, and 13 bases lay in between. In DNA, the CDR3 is TGTGCCAGCAGTGAAGTGAAAGCGGGAAGTGAAGCTTTCTTT. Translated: CASSEVKAGSEAFF. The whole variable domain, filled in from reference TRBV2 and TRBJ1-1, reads EPEVTQTPSHQVTQMGQEVILRCVPISNHLYFYWYRQILGQKVEFLVSFYNNEISEKSEIFDDQFSVERPDGSNFTLKIRSTKLEDSAMYFCASSEVKAGSEAFFGQGTRLTVV.

The CDR3 region is CAISGPGLAGGQVNEQFF. DNA for the CDR3: TGTGCCATCAGTGGACCGGGACTAGCGGGGGGGCAAGTCAATGAGCAGTTCTTC. The rearrangement links TRBV10-3 to TRBJ2-1; the match to TRBD2 covers 16 bases. This CDR3 has 18 residues. With V trimmed by 4 bases and J by 6 bases, 9 bases remained unmatched. Germline V gene sequence: CDR1 ENHRY, CDR2 SYGVKD.

The CDR3 region has the DNA TGTGCCAGCAAAGGTGGGACCGGGACAGTCCATCACGAGCAGTACTTC. Its protein is CASKGGTGTVHHEQYF. The V and J genes are TRBV2 and TRBJ2-7; 7 nucleotides agree with TRBD1. With V trimmed by 7 bases and J by 5 bases, 17 bases remained unmatched. CDR3 size: 16 residues. Germline loops: CDR1 SNHLY, CDR2 FYNNEI.

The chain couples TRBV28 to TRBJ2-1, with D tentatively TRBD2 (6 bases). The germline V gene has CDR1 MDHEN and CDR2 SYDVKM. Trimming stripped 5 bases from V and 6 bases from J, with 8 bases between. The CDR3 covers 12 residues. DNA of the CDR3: TGTGCCAGCAGTCCGACTAGCAATGAGCAGTTCTTC. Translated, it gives CASSPTSNEQFF.

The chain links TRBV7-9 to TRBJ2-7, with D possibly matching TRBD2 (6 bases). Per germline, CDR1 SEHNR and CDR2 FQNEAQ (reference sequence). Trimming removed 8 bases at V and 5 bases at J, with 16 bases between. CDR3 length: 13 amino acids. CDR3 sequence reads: CASGGREAHEQYF. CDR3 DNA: TGTGCCAGCGGGGGTAGGGAGGCCCACGAGCAGTACTTC.

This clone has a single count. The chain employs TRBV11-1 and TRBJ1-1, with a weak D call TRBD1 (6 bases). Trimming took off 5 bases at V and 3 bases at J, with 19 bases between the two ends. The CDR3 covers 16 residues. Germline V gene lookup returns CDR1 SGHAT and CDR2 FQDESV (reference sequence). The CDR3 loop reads CASSATAGAVDTEAFF. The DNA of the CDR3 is TGTGCCAGCAGCGCGACCGCGGGGGCTGTGGACACTGAAGCTTTCTTT.

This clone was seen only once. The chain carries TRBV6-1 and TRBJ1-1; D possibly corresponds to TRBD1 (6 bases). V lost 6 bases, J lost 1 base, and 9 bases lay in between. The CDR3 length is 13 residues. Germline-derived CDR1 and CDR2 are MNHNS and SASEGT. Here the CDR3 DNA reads TGTGCCAGCAGGGCACAGGGGAACACTGAAGCTTTCTTT. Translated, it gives CASRAQGNTEAFF.

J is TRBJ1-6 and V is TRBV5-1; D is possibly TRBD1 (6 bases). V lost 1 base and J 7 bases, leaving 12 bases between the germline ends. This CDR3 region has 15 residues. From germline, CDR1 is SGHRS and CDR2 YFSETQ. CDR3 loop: CASSLTGNLNSPLHF. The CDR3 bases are TGCGCCAGCAGCTTGACAGGGAACTTAAATTCACCCCTCCACTTT.

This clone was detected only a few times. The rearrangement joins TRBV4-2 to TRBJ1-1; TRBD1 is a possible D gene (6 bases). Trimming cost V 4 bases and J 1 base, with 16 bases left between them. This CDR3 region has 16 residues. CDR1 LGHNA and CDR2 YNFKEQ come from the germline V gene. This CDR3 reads CASSPTTRTANTEAFF. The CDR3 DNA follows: TGTGCCAGCAGCCCGACAACCCGGACAGCGAACACTGAAGCTTTCTTT.

This CDR3 reads CASSYSMGGAGTEAFF. Here the CDR3 DNA reads TGTGCCAGCAGCTACTCGATGGGGGGGGCAGGTACTGAAGCTTTCTTT. The rearrangement uses TRBV7-2 and TRBJ1-1, with D perhaps TRBD1 (6 bases). Trimming removed 4 bases from V and 5 bases from J, with 20 bases in between. This CDR3 is built from 16 residues. Germline assignment: CDR1 SGHTA and CDR2 FQGNSA.

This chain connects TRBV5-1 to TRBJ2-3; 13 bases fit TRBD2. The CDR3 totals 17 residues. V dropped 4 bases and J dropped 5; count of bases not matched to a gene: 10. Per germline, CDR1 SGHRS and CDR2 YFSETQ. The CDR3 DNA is TGCGCCAGCAGCGCGGCTGCTGGGACTAGCGGGGAAGATACGCAGTATTTT. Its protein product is CASSAAAGTSGEDTQYF. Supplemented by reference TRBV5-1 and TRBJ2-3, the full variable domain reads KAGVTQTPRYLIKTRGQQVTLSCSPISGHRSVSWYQQTPGQGLQFLFEYFSETQRNKGNFPGRFSGRQFSNSRSEMNVSTLELGDSALYLCASSAAAGTSGEDTQYFGPGTRLTVL.

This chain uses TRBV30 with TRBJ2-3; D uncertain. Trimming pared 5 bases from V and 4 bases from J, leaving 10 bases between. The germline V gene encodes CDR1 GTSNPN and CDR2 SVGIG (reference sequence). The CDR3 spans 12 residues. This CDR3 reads CAWSRQADTQYF. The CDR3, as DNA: TGTGCCTGGTCCCGGCAGGCAGATACGCAGTATTTT.

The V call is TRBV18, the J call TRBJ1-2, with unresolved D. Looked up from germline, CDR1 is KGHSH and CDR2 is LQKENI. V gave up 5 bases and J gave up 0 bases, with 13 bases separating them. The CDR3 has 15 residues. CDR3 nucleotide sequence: TGTGCCAGCTCATCCTCCTCGGGAACTAACTATGGCTACACCTTC. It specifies CASSSSSGTNYGYTF.

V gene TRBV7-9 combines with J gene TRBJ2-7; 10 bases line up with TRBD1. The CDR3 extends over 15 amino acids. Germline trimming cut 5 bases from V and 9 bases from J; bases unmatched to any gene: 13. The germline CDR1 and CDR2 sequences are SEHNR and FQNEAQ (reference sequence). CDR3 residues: CASSIRLGQGMRQYF. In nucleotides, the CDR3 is TGTGCCAGCAGCATCCGGTTGGGACAGGGGATGAGGCAGTACTTC. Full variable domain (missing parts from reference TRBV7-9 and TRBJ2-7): DTGVSQNPRHKITKRGQNVTFRCDPISEHNRLYWYRQTLGQGPEFLTYFQNEAQLEKSRLLSDRFSAERPKGSFSTLEIQRTEQGDSAMYLCASSIRLGQGMRQYFGPGTRLTVT.

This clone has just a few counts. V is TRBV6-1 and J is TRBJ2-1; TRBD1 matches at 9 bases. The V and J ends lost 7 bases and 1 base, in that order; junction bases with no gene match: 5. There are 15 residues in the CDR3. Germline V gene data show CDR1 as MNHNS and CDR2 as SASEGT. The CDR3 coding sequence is TGTGCCAGCATCATTGGGACAGGGTCCTACAATGAGCAGTTCTTC. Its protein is CASIIGTGSYNEQFF.

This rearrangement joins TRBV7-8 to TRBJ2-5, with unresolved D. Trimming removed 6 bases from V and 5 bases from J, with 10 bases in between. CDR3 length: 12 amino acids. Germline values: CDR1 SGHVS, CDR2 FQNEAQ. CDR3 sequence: CASRRSMETQYF. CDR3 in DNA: TGTGCCAGCAGACGATCTATGGAGACCCAGTACTTC.

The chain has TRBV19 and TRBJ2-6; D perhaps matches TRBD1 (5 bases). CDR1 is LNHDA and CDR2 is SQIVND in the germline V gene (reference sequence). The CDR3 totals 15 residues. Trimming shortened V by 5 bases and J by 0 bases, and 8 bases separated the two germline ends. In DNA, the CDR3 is TGTGCCAGTAGTGTCGACAGCTCTGGGGCCAACGTCCTGACTTTC. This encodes CASSVDSSGANVLTF.

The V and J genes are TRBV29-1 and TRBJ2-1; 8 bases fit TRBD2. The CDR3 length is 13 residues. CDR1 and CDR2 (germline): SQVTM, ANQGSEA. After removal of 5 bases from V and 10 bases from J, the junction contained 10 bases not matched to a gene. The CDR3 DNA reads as TGCAGCGTTTCCAGCGGGGGCCCGCGGGAGCAGTTCTTC. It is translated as CSVSSGGPREQFF.

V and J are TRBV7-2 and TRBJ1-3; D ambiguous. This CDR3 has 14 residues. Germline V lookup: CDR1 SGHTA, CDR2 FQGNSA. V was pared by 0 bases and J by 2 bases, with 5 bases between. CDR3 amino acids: CASSLAVAGNTIYF. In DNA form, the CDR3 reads TGTGCCAGCAGCTTAGCAGTAGCTGGAAACACCATATATTTT.

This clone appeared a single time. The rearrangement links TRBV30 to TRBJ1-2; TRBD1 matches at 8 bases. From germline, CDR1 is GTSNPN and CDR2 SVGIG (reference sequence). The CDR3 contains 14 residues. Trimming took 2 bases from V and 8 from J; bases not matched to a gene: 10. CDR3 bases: TGTGCCTGGAGTCCAAATACAGGGGGATCAGGCTACACCTTC. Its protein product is CAWSPNTGGSGYTF.

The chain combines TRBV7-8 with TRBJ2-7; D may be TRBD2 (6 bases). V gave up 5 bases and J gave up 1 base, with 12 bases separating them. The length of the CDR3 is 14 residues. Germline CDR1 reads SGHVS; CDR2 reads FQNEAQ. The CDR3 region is CASSLRGGSYEQYF. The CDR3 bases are TGTGCCAGCAGCCTTCGTGGGGGGTCCTACGAGCAGTACTTC.

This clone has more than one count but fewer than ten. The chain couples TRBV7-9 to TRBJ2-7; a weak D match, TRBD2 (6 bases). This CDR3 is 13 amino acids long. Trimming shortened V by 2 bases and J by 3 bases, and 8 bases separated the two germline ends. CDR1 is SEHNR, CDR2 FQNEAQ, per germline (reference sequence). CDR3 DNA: TGTGCCAGCAGCTTACGGGACTTCTACGAGCAGTACTTC. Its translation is CASSLRDFYEQYF.

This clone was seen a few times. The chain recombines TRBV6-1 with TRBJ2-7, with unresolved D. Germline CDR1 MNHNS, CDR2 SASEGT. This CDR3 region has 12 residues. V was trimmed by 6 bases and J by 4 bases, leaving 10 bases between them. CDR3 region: CASSPTQYEQYF. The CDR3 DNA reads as TGTGCCAGCAGCCCCACCCAGTACGAGCAGTACTTC.

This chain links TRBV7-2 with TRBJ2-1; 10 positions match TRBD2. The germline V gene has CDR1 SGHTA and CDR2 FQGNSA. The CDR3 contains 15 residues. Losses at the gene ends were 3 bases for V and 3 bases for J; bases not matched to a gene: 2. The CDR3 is CASSLVAGGYNEQFF. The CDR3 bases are TGTGCCAGCAGCTTGGTAGCGGGGGGCTACAATGAGCAGTTCTTC.

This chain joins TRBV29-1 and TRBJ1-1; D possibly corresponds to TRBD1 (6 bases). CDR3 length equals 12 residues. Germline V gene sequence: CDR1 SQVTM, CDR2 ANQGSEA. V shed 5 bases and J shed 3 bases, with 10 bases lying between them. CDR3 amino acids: CSVRQGHTEAFF. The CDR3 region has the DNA TGCAGCGTTAGGCAGGGGCACACTGAAGCTTTCTTT.

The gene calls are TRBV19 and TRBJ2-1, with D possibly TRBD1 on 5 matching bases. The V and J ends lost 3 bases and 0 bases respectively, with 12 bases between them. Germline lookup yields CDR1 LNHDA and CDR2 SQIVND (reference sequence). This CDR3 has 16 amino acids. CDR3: CASSMSQGFSYNEQFF. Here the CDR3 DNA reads TGTGCCAGTAGTATGTCGCAGGGATTCTCCTACAATGAGCAGTTCTTC.

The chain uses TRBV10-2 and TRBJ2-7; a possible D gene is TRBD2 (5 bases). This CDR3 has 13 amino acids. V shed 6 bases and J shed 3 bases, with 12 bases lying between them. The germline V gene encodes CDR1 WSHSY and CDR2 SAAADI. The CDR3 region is CASSSGGGYEQYF. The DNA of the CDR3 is TGCGCCAGCAGCAGTGGAGGAGGCTACGAGCAGTACTTC.

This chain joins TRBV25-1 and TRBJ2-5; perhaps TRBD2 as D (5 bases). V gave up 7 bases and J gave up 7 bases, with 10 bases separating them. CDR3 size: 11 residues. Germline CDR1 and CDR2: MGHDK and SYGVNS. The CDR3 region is CASTVEGTQYF. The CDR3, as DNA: TGTGCCAGCACTGTAGAGGGGACCCAGTACTTC.